Following are 7 T cell receptor beta chains from one sample sequenced in a study of spatial heterogeneity in lung cancer. Time point given: blood at routine non-recurrence follow-up after resection. The authors sequenced whole RNA from tumor, nontumor lung or frozen PBMC without sorting. MiXCR, applied by TCRdb to the 5' RACE reads, yields one record per CDR3 protein. The sample lists under 30,000 distinct CDR3 sequences, approximately 5.4% occurring once. This specimen was PBMCs, taken at follow-up. The receptor set was obtained from a male donor with early-stage non-small cell lung cancer.

This clonotype has more than one count but fewer than ten. The chain links TRBV20-1 to TRBJ2-2; TRBD1 or TRBD2 may be the D gene (5 bases each). Trimming stripped 6 bases from V and 6 bases from J, with 14 bases between. Germline lookup yields CDR1 DFQATT and CDR2 SNEGSKA (reference sequence). The CDR3 contains 13 residues. The CDR3 region has the DNA TGCAGTGCCGGCAGAGGGGAGCCCGGGGAGCTGTTTTTT. Its translation: CSAGRGEPGELFF.

This clonotype was recorded a few times. V gene TRBV4-3 combines with J gene TRBJ2-1; possible D gene TRBD1, 7 bases. Germline V gene data show CDR1 as LGHNA and CDR2 as YSLEER. This CDR3 is 15 amino acids long. V lost 0 bases, J lost 6 bases, and 12 bases lay in between. The CDR3 loop reads CASSQDRGVVNEQFF. DNA for the CDR3: TGCGCCAGCAGCCAAGACAGGGGGGTGGTCAATGAGCAGTTCTTC.

This clonotype was found many times. The gene calls are TRBV18 and TRBJ2-2; tentative D call: TRBD1 (7 bases). V was shortened by 4 bases and J by 1 base, with 19 bases between the two germline ends. Per the germline V gene, CDR1 is KGHSH and CDR2 is LQKENI. The CDR3 loop spans 18 amino acids. The CDR3 is CASSRLSAGQQNTGELFF. The CDR3 DNA reads as TGTGCCAGCTCACGCTTGAGTGCGGGACAGCAGAACACCGGGGAGCTGTTTTTT. Full variable domain (remainder filled in from reference TRBV18 and TRBJ2-2): NAGVMQNPRHLVRRRGQEARLRCSPMKGHSHVYWYRQLPEEGLKFMVYLQKENIIDESGMPKERFSAEFPKEGPSILRIQQVVRGDSAAYFCASSRLSAGQQNTGELFFGEGSRLTVL.

In its sample, this clonotype was seen many times. V is TRBV12-3 or TRBV12-4 and J is TRBJ1-2, with a weak D call TRBD1 (5 bases). CDR3 size: 13 residues. V shed 9 bases and J shed 0 bases, with 11 bases lying between them. The CDR3 here is CASARDPNYGYTF. The CDR3 coding sequence is TGTGCCAGTGCAAGGGACCCTAACTATGGCTACACCTTC.

In this sample, this clonotype turned up a few times. The chain couples TRBV5-8 to TRBJ1-5; the D is unclear. This CDR3 spans 12 amino acids. V lost 0 bases, J lost 5 bases, and 3 bases lay in between. From germline, CDR1 is SGHTS and CDR2 YDEGEE. CDR3 bases: TGTGCCAGCAGCTTGGACGATCAGCCCCAGCATTTT. Translated, it gives CASSLDDQPQHF.

The chain employs TRBV20-1 and TRBJ2-1; the D is unclear. This CDR3 comprises 11 residues. Trimming took off 3 bases at V and 5 bases at J, with 5 bases between the two ends. Germline CDR1 reads DFQATT; CDR2 reads SNEGSKA (reference sequence). In nucleotides, the CDR3 is TGCAGTGCTAGGGAAGACAATGAGCAGTTCTTC. This gives the protein CSAREDNEQFF.

In this sample, this clonotype turned up many times. The chain couples TRBV6-2 or TRBV6-3 to TRBJ1-5, with 7 positions matching TRBD1. This CDR3 contains 15 residues. Unmatched junction bases numbered 9, after V lost 4 bases and J lost 6 bases. Germline loops: CDR1 MNHEY, CDR2 SVGEGT. In nucleotides, the CDR3 is TGTGCCAGCAGTTTTACGACAGGGTTCAGTCAGCCCCAGCATTTT. This codes for CASSFTTGFSQPQHF.